These T cell receptor beta chains were read from a single sample in a study of beta chain features in type 1 diabetes. Profiled with immunoSEQ multiplex PCR; TCRdb holds only in-frame clones, not every one. This table holds roughly 230,000 clones, 9.6% found once. The specimen sequenced was naive CD4+ T cells from blood. Receptors were obtained from a woman aged 18-30 years in good health. Each CDR3 is given with its conserved first and last residue. The order of the fields is clone size, D gene, V gene, J gene, CDR3 protein, CDR3 DNA. D genes are given only for firm matches. Rows give clone size only sometimes, using once, few, many, or a class for an expanded clone.

clone size: few
D gene: -
V gene: TRBV27
J gene: TRBJ2-1
CDR3 protein: CASSTDYKSSYNEQFF
CDR3 DNA: TGTGCCAGCAGCACGGACTACAAGAGCTCCTACAATGAGCAGTTCTTC

clone size: few
D gene: -
V gene: TRBV27
J gene: TRBJ1-1
CDR3 protein: CASSLVGGNTEAFF
CDR3 DNA: TGTGCCAGCAGTTTAGTAGGAGGGAATACTGAAGCTTTCTTT

clone size: few
D gene: -
V gene: TRBV4-2
J gene: TRBJ1-5
CDR3 protein: CASSQDTDTVLSNQPQHF
CDR3 DNA: TGTGCCAGCAGCCAAGACACCGACACCGTCCTTAGCAATCAGCCCCAGCATTTT

clone size: few
D gene: -
V gene: TRBV5-4
J gene: TRBJ2-7
CDR3 protein: CASSSQGPRGEQYF
CDR3 DNA: TGTGCCAGCAGCTCACAAGGACCAAGGGGGGAGCAGTACTTC

clone size: few
D gene: -
V gene: TRBV18
J gene: TRBJ1-5
CDR3 protein: CASSPPPGGPNQPQHF
CDR3 DNA: TGTGCCAGCTCACCACCGCCCGGAGGGCCCAATCAGCCCCAGCATTTT

clone size: few
D gene: TRBD2
V gene: TRBV5-4
J gene: TRBJ2-3
CDR3 protein: CASTLGLAGGTSTDTQYF
CDR3 DNA: TGTGCCAGCACCTTGGGGCTAGCGGGGGGAACTAGCACAGATACGCAGTATTTT

clone size: few
D gene: -
V gene: TRBV30
J gene: TRBJ1-5
CDR3 protein: CAWAGSPGGQPQHF
CDR3 DNA: TGTGCCTGGGCCGGGTCCCCCGGGGGTCAGCCCCAGCATTTT

clone size: few
D gene: TRBD1
V gene: TRBV30
J gene: TRBJ1-6
CDR3 protein: CAWRSPDRGNSPLHF
CDR3 DNA: TGTGCCTGGCGTAGCCCTGACAGGGGCAATTCACCCCTCCACTTT

clone size: many
D gene: TRBD1
V gene: TRBV10-3
J gene: TRBJ2-5
CDR3 protein: CAISGTGEETQYF
CDR3 DNA: TGTGCCATCAGTGGAACAGGGGAGGAGACCCAGTACTTC

clone size: few
D gene: TRBD1
V gene: TRBV7-3
J gene: TRBJ2-2
CDR3 protein: CASSPGQPTGELFF
CDR3 DNA: TGTGCCAGCAGCCCGGGACAGCCCACCGGGGAGCTGTTTTTT

clone size: few
D gene: TRBD2
V gene: TRBV14
J gene: TRBJ2-5
CDR3 protein: CASSRQLAGGRETQYF
CDR3 DNA: TGTGCCAGCAGCCGCCAGCTAGCGGGAGGTCGAGAGACCCAGTACTTC

clone size: few
D gene: -
V gene: TRBV7-3
J gene: TRBJ1-1
CDR3 protein: CASSLRPGGNTEAFF
CDR3 DNA: TGTGCCAGCAGCTTAAGACCGGGAGGGAACACTGAAGCTTTCTTT

clone size: few
D gene: -
V gene: TRBV5-1
J gene: TRBJ1-2
CDR3 protein: CASSLEVQGPRYGYTF
CDR3 DNA: TGCGCCAGCAGCTTGGAGGTTCAGGGCCCACGCTATGGCTACACCTTC

clone size: few
D gene: TRBD2
V gene: TRBV11-2
J gene: TRBJ2-2
CDR3 protein: CASSYRTSGNTGELFF
CDR3 DNA: TGTGCCAGCAGCTATCGGACTAGCGGGAACACCGGGGAGCTGTTTTTT

clone size: few
D gene: -
V gene: TRBV6-1
J gene: TRBJ1-2
CDR3 protein: CASSERGYGYTF
CDR3 DNA: TGTGCCAGCAGTGAACGCGGGTATGGCTACACCTTC

clone size: -
D gene: -
V gene: TRBV9
J gene: TRBJ1-3
CDR3 protein: CASSGGRRGNTIYF
CDR3 DNA: TGTGCCAGCAGCGGCGGAAGAAGGGGAAACACCATATATTTT

clone size: -
D gene: -
V gene: TRBV5-1
J gene: TRBJ2-6
CDR3 protein: CASRPTPGGAGHLSGANVLTF
CDR3 DNA: TGCGCCAGCAGACCCACCCCGGGGGGCGCGGGACACCTCTCTGGGGCCAACGTCCTGACTTTC

clone size: -
D gene: -
V gene: TRBV15
J gene: TRBJ1-5
CDR3 protein: CATSRDPRGANQPQHF
CDR3 DNA: TGTGCCACCAGCAGAGATCCCCGGGGGGCCAATCAGCCCCAGCATTTT

clone size: few
D gene: TRBD2
V gene: TRBV7-2
J gene: TRBJ2-3
CDR3 protein: CASSSTGTSGASTDTQYF
CDR3 DNA: TGTGCCAGCAGCTCCACCGGGACTAGCGGAGCTAGCACAGATACGCAGTATTTT

clone size: few
D gene: TRBD1
V gene: TRBV5-4
J gene: TRBJ1-2
CDR3 protein: CASSFASAGTGVRGYTF
CDR3 DNA: TGTGCCAGCAGCTTTGCCTCGGCCGGGACAGGGGTGAGAGGCTACACCTTC

clone size: few
D gene: -
V gene: TRBV6-5
J gene: TRBJ2-1
CDR3 protein: CASRETGSNEQFF
CDR3 DNA: TGTGCCAGCAGGGAGACAGGTTCCAATGAGCAGTTCTTC

clone size: few
D gene: -
V gene: TRBV7-2
J gene: TRBJ1-4
CDR3 protein: CASSRRVGREGGEKLFF
CDR3 DNA: TGTGCCAGCAGCCGCAGAGTTGGGAGGGAAGGAGGTGAAAAACTGTTTTTT

clone size: -
D gene: TRBD1
V gene: TRBV5-8
J gene: TRBJ1-1
CDR3 protein: CASSLEGQGDAEAFF
CDR3 DNA: TGTGCCAGCAGCTTGGAGGGACAGGGTGACGCTGAAGCTTTCTTT

clone size: -
D gene: -
V gene: TRBV30
J gene: TRBJ2-7
CDR3 protein: CAWSVRGAGLYEQYF
CDR3 DNA: TGTGCCTGGAGTGTACGGGGGGCAGGGCTCTACGAGCAGTACTTC

clone size: -
D gene: TRBD1
V gene: TRBV30
J gene: TRBJ1-2
CDR3 protein: CAWRGQYYGYTF
CDR3 DNA: TGTGCCTGGCGGGGACAGTACTATGGCTACACCTTC

clone size: -
D gene: -
V gene: TRBV10-3
J gene: TRBJ2-1
CDR3 protein: CAISEQAGNSYNEQFF
CDR3 DNA: TGTGCCATCAGTGAGCAGGCAGGGAATTCCTACAATGAGCAGTTCTTC

clone size: -
D gene: TRBD2
V gene: TRBV6-1
J gene: TRBJ2-7
CDR3 protein: CASRRLAGGSYEQYF
CDR3 DNA: TGTGCCAGCAGGAGACTAGCGGGAGGCTCCTACGAGCAGTACTTC

clone size: few
D gene: TRBD1
V gene: TRBV7-9
J gene: TRBJ2-7
CDR3 protein: CASSLSDRRFYEQYF
CDR3 DNA: TGTGCCAGCAGCTTGTCGGACAGGAGATTCTACGAGCAGTACTTC

clone size: -
D gene: -
V gene: TRBV7-9
J gene: TRBJ2-1
CDR3 protein: CASSLIAELYNEQFF
CDR3 DNA: TGTGCCAGCAGCTTAATAGCGGAACTCTACAATGAGCAGTTCTTC

clone size: few
D gene: TRBD2
V gene: TRBV2
J gene: TRBJ2-1
CDR3 protein: CASSEGLAGVNEQFF
CDR3 DNA: TGTGCCAGCAGTGAGGGGCTAGCGGGAGTGAATGAGCAGTTCTTC

clone size: few
D gene: -
V gene: TRBV5-1
J gene: TRBJ1-2
CDR3 protein: CASSKDGQRNYGYTF
CDR3 DNA: TGCGCCAGCAGCAAGGATGGACAGAGAAACTATGGCTACACCTTC

clone size: -
D gene: -
V gene: TRBV30
J gene: TRBJ1-2
CDR3 protein: CAWSPLGGHGYTF
CDR3 DNA: TGTGCCTGGAGTCCCTTGGGGGGACATGGCTACACCTTC

clone size: few
D gene: TRBD1
V gene: TRBV5-1
J gene: TRBJ1-1
CDR3 protein: CASSWTGLNTEAFF
CDR3 DNA: TGCGCCAGCAGCTGGACAGGATTGAACACTGAAGCTTTCTTT

clone size: few
D gene: TRBD1
V gene: TRBV4-2
J gene: TRBJ2-7
CDR3 protein: CASSPTGTGGLEQYF
CDR3 DNA: TGTGCCAGCAGCCCGACCGGGACAGGAGGGCTCGAGCAGTACTTC

clone size: -
D gene: TRBD2
V gene: TRBV27
J gene: TRBJ2-1
CDR3 protein: CASSSGLAGVTEQFF
CDR3 DNA: TGTGCCAGCAGTTCGGGACTAGCGGGAGTGACGGAGCAGTTCTTC

clone size: few
D gene: -
V gene: TRBV2
J gene: TRBJ2-3
CDR3 protein: CASSEDRAGTDTQYF
CDR3 DNA: TGTGCCAGCAGTGAAGACAGGGCTGGAACAGATACGCAGTATTTT

clone size: few
D gene: TRBD2
V gene: TRBV14
J gene: TRBJ2-2
CDR3 protein: CASSQVAGVTGELFF
CDR3 DNA: TGTGCCAGCAGCCAAGTAGCGGGGGTTACCGGGGAGCTGTTTTTT

clone size: few
D gene: -
V gene: TRBV4-1
J gene: TRBJ2-7
CDR3 protein: CASSHVGDEQYF
CDR3 DNA: TGCGCCAGCAGCCACGTCGGTGACGAGCAGTACTTC

clone size: -
D gene: TRBD1
V gene: TRBV5-1
J gene: TRBJ1-1
CDR3 protein: CASSLGTGVTEAFF
CDR3 DNA: TGCGCCAGCAGCTTGGGAACAGGGGTCACTGAAGCTTTCTTT

clone size: -
D gene: -
V gene: TRBV11-2
J gene: TRBJ1-2
CDR3 protein: CASSLVRDTRYGYTF
CDR3 DNA: TGTGCCAGCAGCTTAGTTAGGGACACGCGCTATGGCTACACCTTC

clone size: -
D gene: TRBD2
V gene: TRBV5-4
J gene: TRBJ2-1
CDR3 protein: CASSFIAGGANEQFF
CDR3 DNA: TGTGCCAGCAGCTTCATAGCGGGAGGGGCCAATGAGCAGTTCTTC

clone size: -
D gene: -
V gene: TRBV30
J gene: TRBJ2-1
CDR3 protein: CAWTRQRVISYNEQFF
CDR3 DNA: TGTGCCTGGACCAGGCAGCGGGTCATCTCCTACAATGAGCAGTTCTTC

clone size: -
D gene: TRBD1
V gene: TRBV5-1
J gene: TRBJ1-1
CDR3 protein: CASSLAQGVNTEAFF
CDR3 DNA: TGCGCCAGCAGCTTGGCACAGGGGGTGAACACTGAAGCTTTCTTT

clone size: few
D gene: -
V gene: TRBV6-1
J gene: TRBJ1-1
CDR3 protein: CASSDDRLNTEAFF
CDR3 DNA: TGTGCCAGCAGTGATGACAGGCTGAACACTGAAGCTTTCTTT

clone size: few
D gene: -
V gene: TRBV23-1
J gene: TRBJ2-7
CDR3 protein: CASSQSGRGGVEQYF
CDR3 DNA: TGCGCCAGCAGTCAATCTGGGCGCGGCGGGGTCGAGCAGTACTTC

clone size: few
D gene: -
V gene: TRBV5-1
J gene: TRBJ2-7
CDR3 protein: CASSLSGPYEQYF
CDR3 DNA: TGCGCCAGCAGCTTGTCTGGCCCCTACGAGCAGTACTTC

clone size: few
D gene: -
V gene: TRBV6-1
J gene: TRBJ1-4
CDR3 protein: CASSERPGGQIEKLFF
CDR3 DNA: TGTGCCAGCAGTGAACGGCCCGGCGGCCAAATTGAAAAACTGTTTTTT

clone size: -
D gene: -
V gene: TRBV20-1
J gene: TRBJ2-1
CDR3 protein: CSVADFPEQFF
CDR3 DNA: TGCAGTGTCGCAGATTTCCCTGAGCAGTTCTTC

clone size: few
D gene: -
V gene: TRBV18
J gene: TRBJ2-2
CDR3 protein: CASSRSGNTGELFF
CDR3 DNA: TGTGCCAGCTCACGTAGCGGGAACACCGGGGAGCTGTTTTTT

clone size: few
D gene: TRBD1
V gene: TRBV7-2
J gene: TRBJ1-1
CDR3 protein: CASSFDRGGTEAFF
CDR3 DNA: TGTGCCAGCAGCTTCGACAGGGGTGGCACTGAAGCTTTCTTT